This entry describes one T cell receptor (beta chain). The antigen is unknown. The data derive from a study of post-analysis software for immune sequencing data. Background on the study: Clinical courses comprised relapsing-remitting, secondary progressive and progressive-relapsing multiple sclerosis. Study observations and caveats: When patients were compared with controls, about 5 TRBV segments were more frequent, TRBV5-6, TRBV5-1 and TRBV20-1 among them. Normalized Chao1 diversity was significantly lower in multiple sclerosis patients than in controls. Co-batched samples clustered tightly together by F measure.

Trimming stripped 2 bases from V and 5 bases from J, with 7 bases between. CDR3 length: 13 amino acids. Per germline, CDR1 MDHEN and CDR2 SYDVKM. Carried by the TCR beta cDNA libraries were unique molecular identifiers. Each batch of roughly 1 to 11 million T cells produced a few hundred thousand cDNA molecules. TCRdb independently ran MiXCR on the PCR reads; one entry per CDR3 protein. The sample gives some 700,000 distinct CDR3 sequences, more than 50% of which show up once; 10% to 12% is in the top ten. This clonotype was sampled from a girl under 10 years old with multiple sclerosis. The rearrangement uses TRBV28 and TRBJ2-1; D gene ambiguous. Sequences were obtained from blood. The CDR3 here is CASSLGSNNEQFF. CDR3 DNA sequence: TGTGCCAGCAGTTTAGGCAGTAACAATGAGCAGTTCTTC. The full variable domain, its missing parts supplied by reference TRBV28 and TRBJ2-1, is DVKVTQSSRYLVKRTGEKVFLECVQDMDHENMFWYRQDPGLGLRLIYFSYDVKMKEKGDIPEGYSVSREKKERFSLILESASTNQTSMYLCASSLGSNNEQFFGPGTRLTVL.